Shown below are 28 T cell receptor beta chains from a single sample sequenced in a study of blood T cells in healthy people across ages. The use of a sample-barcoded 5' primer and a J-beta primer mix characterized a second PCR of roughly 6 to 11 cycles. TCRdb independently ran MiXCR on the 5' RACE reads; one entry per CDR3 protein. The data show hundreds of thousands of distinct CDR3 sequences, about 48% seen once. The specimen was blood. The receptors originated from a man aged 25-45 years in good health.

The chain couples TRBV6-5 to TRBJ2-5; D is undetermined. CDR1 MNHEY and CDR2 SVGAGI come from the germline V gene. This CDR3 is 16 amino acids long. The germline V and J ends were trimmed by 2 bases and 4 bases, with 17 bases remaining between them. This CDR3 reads CASSYGPRVDGETQYF. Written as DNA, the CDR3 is TGTGCCAGCAGTTACGGGCCTAGAGTGGATGGAGAGACCCAGTACTTC.

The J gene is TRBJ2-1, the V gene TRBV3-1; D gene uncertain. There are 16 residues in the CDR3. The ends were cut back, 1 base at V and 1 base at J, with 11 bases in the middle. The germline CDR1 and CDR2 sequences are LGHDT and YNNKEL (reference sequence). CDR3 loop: CASSQGPYPSYNEQFF. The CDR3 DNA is TGTGCCAGCAGCCAAGGACCTTACCCTTCCTACAATGAGCAGTTCTTC.

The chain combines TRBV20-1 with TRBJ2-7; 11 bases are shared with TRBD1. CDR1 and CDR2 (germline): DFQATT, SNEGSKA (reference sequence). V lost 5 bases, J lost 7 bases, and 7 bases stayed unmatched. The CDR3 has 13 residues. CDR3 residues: CSAPDRGLGEQYF. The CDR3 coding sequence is TGCAGTGCTCCGGACAGGGGGCTCGGGGAGCAGTACTTC.

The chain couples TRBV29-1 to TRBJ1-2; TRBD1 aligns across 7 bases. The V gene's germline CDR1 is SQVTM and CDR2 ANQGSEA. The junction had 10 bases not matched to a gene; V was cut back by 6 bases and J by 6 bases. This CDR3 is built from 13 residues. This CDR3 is CSVGHRDSHGYTF. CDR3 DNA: TGCAGCGTGGGTCACCGGGACAGTCATGGCTACACCTTC.

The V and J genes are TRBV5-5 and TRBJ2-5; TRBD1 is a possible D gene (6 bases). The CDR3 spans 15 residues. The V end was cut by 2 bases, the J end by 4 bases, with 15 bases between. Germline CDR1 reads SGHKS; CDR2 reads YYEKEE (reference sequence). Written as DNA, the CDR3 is TGTGCCAGCAGCTTCGGCATGACAGGACGAGAGACCCAGTACTTC. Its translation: CASSFGMTGRETQYF.

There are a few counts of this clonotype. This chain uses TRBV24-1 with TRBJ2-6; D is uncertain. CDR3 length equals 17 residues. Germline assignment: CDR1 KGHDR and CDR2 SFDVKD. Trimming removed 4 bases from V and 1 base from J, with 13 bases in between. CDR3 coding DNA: TGTGCCACCAGTGACCCGCCCTCATCTTCTGGGGCCAACGTCCTGACTTTC. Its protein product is CATSDPPSSSGANVLTF.

The CDR3 nucleotides read TGCGCCAGCAGCCAAGAAAGAATGGGGACAGTTCTTACAGAGACCCAGTACTTC. This gives the protein CASSQERMGTVLTETQYF. The gene calls are TRBV4-1 and TRBJ2-5, with 7 bases that match TRBD1. Germline CDR1 reads MGHRA; CDR2 reads YSYEKL. Unmatched junction bases numbered 14, after V lost 0 bases and J lost 4 bases. The CDR3 is 18 amino acids.

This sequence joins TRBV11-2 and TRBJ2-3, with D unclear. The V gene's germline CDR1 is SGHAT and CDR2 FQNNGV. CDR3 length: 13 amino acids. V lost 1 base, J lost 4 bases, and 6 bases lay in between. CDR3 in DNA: TGTGCCAGCAGCTTAGCGTCTCCAGATACGCAGTATTTT. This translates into CASSLASPDTQYF.

CDR3 loop: CASSLRDGTGSNEQFF. In nucleotides, the CDR3 is TGTGCCAGCAGCCTGCGGGACGGGACAGGATCCAATGAGCAGTTCTTC. The chain combines TRBV7-3 with TRBJ2-1; 8 nucleotides line up with TRBD1. This CDR3 contains 16 residues. V lost 5 bases to trimming and J lost 6 bases; unmatched junction nucleotides: 12. Germline lookup yields CDR1 SGHTA and CDR2 FQGTGA.

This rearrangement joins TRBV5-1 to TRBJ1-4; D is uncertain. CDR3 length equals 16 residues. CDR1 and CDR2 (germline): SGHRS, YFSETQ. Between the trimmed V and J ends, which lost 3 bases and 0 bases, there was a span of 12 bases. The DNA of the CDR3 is TGCGCCAGCAGCTCAGGACCCCGATCAACTAATGAAAAACTGTTTTTT. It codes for CASSSGPRSTNEKLFF.

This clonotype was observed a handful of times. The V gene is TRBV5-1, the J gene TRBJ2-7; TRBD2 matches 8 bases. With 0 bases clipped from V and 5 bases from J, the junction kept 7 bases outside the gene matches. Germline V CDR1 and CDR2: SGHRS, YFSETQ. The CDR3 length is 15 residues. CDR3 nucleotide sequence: TGCGCCAGCAGCTTGGGCGAGCGGGGGTTCCACGAGCAGTACTTC. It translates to CASSLGERGFHEQYF.

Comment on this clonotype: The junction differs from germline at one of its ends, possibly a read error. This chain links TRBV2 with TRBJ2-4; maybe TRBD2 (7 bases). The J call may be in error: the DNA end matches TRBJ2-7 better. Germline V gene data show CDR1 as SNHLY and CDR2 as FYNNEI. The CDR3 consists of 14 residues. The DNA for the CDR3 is TGTGTCAGCAGTCGGGGGGCGGTCTCCTACGAGCAGTACTTC. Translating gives CVSSRGAVSYEQYF.

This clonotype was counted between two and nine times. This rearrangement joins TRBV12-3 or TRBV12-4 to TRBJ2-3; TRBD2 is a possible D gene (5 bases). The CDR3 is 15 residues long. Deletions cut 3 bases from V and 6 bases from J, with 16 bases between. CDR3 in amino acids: CASSFGEIQADTQYF. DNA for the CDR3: TGTGCCAGCAGTTTCGGGGAGATTCAGGCGGATACGCAGTATTTT.

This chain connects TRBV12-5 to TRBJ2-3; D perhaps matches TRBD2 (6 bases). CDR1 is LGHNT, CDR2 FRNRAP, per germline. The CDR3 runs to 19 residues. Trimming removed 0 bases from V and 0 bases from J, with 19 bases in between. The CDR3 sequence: CASGLVGLWRAPSTDTQYF. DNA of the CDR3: TGTGCTAGTGGTTTGGTAGGCTTATGGAGGGCCCCTAGCACAGATACGCAGTATTTT.

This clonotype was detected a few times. CDR3 in amino acids: CSVELGNGYTF. The CDR3 region has the DNA TGCAGCGTTGAACTAGGGAATGGCTACACCTTC. The chain links TRBV29-1 to TRBJ1-2; D not certain. Trimming left V 2 bases short and J 6 bases short, with 7 bases between. The CDR3 is made up of 11 amino acids. CDR1 is SQVTM, CDR2 ANQGSEA, per germline.

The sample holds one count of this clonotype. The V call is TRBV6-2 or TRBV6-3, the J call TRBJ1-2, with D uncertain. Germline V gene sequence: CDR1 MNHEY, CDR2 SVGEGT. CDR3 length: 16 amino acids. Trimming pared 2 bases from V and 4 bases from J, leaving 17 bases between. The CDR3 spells CASSYRLRADTYGYTF. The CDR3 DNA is TGTGCCAGCAGTTACCGTCTGAGGGCGGATACCTATGGCTACACCTTC.

The CDR3 nucleotides read TGTGCCAGCAGTTCCCGCATCCAGGGGAATACGCAGTATTTT. Amino acid sequence: CASSSRIQGNTQYF. The chain is built from TRBV27 and TRBJ2-3; D might be TRBD1 (6 bases). Trimming took off 4 bases at V and 7 bases at J, with 15 bases between the two ends. Germline V gene sequence: CDR1 MNHEY, CDR2 SMNVEV (reference sequence). The CDR3 has 14 amino acids.

The CDR3 loop is CASSNPNRENTGELFF. DNA for the CDR3: TGTGCCAGCAGTAACCCAAACAGGGAGAACACCGGGGAGCTGTTTTTT. This chain connects TRBV6-5 to TRBJ2-2; tentative D call: TRBD1 (6 bases). The CDR3 runs 16 residues. Trimming cost V 5 bases and J 1 base, with 14 bases left between them. Per germline, CDR1 MNHEY and CDR2 SVGAGI.

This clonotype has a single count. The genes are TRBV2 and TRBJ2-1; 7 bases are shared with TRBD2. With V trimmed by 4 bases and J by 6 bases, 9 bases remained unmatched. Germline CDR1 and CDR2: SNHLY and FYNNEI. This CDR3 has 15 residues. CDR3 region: CASSVRQGGRNEQFF. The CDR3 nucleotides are TGTGCCAGCAGTGTGCGTCAGGGAGGGCGCAATGAGCAGTTCTTC.

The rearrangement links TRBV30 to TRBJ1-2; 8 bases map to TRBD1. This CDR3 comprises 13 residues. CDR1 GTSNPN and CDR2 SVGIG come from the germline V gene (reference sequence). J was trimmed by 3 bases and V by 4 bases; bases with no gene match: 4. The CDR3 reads CAWNRGQDYGYTF. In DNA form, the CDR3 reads TGTGCCTGGAATAGGGGACAGGACTATGGCTACACCTTC.

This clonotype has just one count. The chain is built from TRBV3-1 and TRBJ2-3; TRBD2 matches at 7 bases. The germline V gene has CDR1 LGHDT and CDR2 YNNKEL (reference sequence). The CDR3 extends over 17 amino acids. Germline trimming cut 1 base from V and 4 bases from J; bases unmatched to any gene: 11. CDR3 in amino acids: CASSQVRTSRGPDTQYF. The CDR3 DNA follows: TGTGCCAGCAGCCAAGTGAGGACTAGTCGAGGGCCAGATACGCAGTATTTT.

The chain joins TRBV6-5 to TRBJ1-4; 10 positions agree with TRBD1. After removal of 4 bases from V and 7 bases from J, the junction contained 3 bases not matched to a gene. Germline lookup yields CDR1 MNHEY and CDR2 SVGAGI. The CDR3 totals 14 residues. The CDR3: CASSWDRGTEKLFF. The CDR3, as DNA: TGTGCCAGCAGTTGGGACAGGGGAACTGAAAAACTGTTTTTT.

CDR3 region: CAISASRDYGYTF. The CDR3 bases are TGTGCCATCAGTGCCTCCAGGGACTATGGCTACACCTTC. This chain joins TRBV10-3 and TRBJ1-2, with TRBD1 as a possible D gene (5 bases). The CDR3 contains 13 residues. The V and J ends lost 4 bases and 3 bases respectively, with 9 bases between them. Germline CDR1 and CDR2: ENHRY and SYGVKD.

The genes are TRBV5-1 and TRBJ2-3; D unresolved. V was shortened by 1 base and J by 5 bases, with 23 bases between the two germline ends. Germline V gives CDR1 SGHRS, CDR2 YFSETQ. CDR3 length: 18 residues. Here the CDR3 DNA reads TGCGCCAGCAGCTTGAACCCCCTAAAGGTTGGCAAAAAAGATACGCAGTATTTT. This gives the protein CASSLNPLKVGKKDTQYF.

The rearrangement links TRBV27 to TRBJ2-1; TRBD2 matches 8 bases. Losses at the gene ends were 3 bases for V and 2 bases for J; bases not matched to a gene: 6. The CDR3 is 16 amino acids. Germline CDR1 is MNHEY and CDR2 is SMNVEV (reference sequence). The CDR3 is CASSFFGSGAYNEQFF. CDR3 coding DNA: TGTGCCAGCAGTTTTTTCGGTAGCGGGGCCTACAATGAGCAGTTCTTC.

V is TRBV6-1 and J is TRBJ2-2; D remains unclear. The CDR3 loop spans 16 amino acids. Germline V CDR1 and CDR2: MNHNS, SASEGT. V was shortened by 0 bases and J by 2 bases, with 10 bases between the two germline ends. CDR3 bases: TGTGCCAGCAGTGAAGCGCTGTACTCCAACACCGGGGAGCTGTTTTTT. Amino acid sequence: CASSEALYSNTGELFF.

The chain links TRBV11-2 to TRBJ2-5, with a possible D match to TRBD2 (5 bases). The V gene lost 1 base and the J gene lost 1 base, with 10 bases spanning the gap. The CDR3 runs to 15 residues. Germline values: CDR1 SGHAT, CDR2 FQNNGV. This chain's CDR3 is CASSLGGRGQETQYF. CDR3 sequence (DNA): TGTGCCAGCAGCTTAGGAGGTCGGGGCCAAGAGACCCAGTACTTC.

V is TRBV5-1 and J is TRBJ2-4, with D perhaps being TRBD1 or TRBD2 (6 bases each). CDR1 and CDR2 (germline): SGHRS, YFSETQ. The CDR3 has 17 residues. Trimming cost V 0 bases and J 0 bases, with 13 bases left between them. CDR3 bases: TGCGCCAGCAGCTTGGAGGGGGGCACCATAGCCAAAAACATTCAGTACTTC. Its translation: CASSLEGGTIAKNIQYF. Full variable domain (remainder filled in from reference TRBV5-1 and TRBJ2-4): KAGVTQTPRYLIKTRGQQVTLSCSPISGHRSVSWYQQTPGQGLQFLFEYFSETQRNKGNFPGRFSGRQFSNSRSEMNVSTLELGDSALYLCASSLEGGTIAKNIQYFGAGTRLSVL.